This T cell receptor beta chain was recorded in a study of T cell repertoires in cytomegalovirus infection (dated by TCRdb to the late 2010s). Regarding the research as a whole: Donor HLA type was relevant to the analysis, as public TCR beta signatures indicated carriage of CMV infection together with the matching HLA type. Broad study findings and their caveats: Carriers of CMV infection plus the relevant HLA type were discriminated by the cumulative frequency of public TCR beta family members in the study cohort and in an independent approximately 350-donor cohort. The ex vivo response was dominated by HLA-C-restricted CMV-specific TCR beta clonotypes, and the single most frequent clonotype in two of eight donors was supplied by these HLA-C-restricted clonotypes.

On this clonotype itself: Its antigen target is currently unknown. Base qualities are not recorded, but no much larger clone differs from it by a single base.

The CDR3 goes from the cysteine to the phenylalanine over 14 residues. Here the CDR3 DNA is all that survives: 42 bases in frame from base 1. Trimming removed 4 bases from V and 0 bases from J; the gene matches leave 2 bases unexplained. The germline V gene yields KGHSH for CDR1 and LQKENI for CDR2. Sequencing instrument: Illumina HiSeq 1500. TCRdb applied fastp at Q25 and MiXCR to the public reads, then kept only in-frame beta chains. Each record represents a unique CDR3 protein, reported with the most common genes and DNA among its rows. The sample data list some 350,000 distinct CDR3 sequences, and around a sixth of these were observed just once. The top ten constitute 8.7% of the sample.

Sequencing was performed on PBMCs. Recombination joined TRBV18 with TRBJ2-7, and 8 junction bases match TRBD1. The receptor comes from a human donor in good health (CMV status not recorded). Some clones in this sample may be carry-over from other donors' samples. CDR3 sequence: CASSLDRDSYEQYF. The nucleotide sequence is TGTGCCAGCTCACTGGACAGGGACTCCTACGAGCAGTACTTC.